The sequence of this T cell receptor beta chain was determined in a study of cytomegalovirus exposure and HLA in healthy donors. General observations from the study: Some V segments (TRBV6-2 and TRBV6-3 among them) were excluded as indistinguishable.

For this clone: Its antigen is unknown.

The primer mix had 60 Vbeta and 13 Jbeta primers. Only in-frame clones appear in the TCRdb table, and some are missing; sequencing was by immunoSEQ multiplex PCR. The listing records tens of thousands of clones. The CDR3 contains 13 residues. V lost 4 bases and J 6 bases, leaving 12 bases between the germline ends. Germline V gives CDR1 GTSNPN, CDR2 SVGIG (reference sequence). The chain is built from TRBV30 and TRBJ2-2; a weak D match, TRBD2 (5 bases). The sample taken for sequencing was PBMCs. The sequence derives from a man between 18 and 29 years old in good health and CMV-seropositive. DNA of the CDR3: TGTGCCTGGAAAGGGTTGGAGGCCGGGGAGCTGTTTTTT. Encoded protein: CAWKGLEAGELFF.